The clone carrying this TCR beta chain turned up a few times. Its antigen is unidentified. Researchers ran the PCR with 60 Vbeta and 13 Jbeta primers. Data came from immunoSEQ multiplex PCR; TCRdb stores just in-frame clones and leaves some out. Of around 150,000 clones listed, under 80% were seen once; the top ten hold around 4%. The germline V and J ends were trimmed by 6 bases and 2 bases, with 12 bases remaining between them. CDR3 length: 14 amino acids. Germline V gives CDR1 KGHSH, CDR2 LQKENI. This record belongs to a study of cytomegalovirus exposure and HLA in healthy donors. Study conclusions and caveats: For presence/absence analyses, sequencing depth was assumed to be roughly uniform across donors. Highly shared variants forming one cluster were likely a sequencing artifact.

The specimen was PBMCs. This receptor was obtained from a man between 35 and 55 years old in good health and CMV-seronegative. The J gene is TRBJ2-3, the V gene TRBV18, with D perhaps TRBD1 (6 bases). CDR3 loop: CASSLDSPTDTQYF. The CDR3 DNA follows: TGTGCCAGCTCCCTGGACAGCCCCACAGATACGCAGTATTTT. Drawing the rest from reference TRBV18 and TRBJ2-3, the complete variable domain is NAGVMQNPRHLVRRRGQEARLRCSPMKGHSHVYWYRQLPEEGLKFMVYLQKENIIDESGMPKERFSAEFPKEGPSILRIQQVVRGDSAAYFCASSLDSPTDTQYFGPGTRLTVL.